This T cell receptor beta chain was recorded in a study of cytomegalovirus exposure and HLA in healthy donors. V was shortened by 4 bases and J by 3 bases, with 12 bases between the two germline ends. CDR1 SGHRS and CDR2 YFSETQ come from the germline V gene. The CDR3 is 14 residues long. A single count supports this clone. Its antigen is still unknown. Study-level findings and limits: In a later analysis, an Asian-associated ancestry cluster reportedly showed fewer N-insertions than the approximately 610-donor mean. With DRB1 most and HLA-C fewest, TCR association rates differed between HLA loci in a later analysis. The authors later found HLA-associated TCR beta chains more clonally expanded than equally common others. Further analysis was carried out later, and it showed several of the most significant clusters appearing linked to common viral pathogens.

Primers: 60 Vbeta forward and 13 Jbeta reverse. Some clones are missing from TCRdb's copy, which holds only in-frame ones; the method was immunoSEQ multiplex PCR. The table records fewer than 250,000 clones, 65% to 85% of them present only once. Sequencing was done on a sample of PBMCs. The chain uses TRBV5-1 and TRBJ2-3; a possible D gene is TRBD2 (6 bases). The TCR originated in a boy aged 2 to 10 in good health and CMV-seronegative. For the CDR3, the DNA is TGCGCCAGCAGCCCGGGACTGGAGACAGATACGCAGTATTTT. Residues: CASSPGLETDTQYF.